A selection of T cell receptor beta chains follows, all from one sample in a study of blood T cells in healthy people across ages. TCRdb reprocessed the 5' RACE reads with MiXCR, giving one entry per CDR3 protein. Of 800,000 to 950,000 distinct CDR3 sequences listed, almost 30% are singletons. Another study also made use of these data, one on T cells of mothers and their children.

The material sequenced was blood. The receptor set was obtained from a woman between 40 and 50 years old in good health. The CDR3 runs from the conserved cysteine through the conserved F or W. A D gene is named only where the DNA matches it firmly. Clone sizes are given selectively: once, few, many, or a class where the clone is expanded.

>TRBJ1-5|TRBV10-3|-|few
CAISDSTYNQPQHF
TGTGCCATCAGTGACTCGACATATAATCAGCCCCAGCATTTT
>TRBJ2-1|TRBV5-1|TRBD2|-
CASSPSSGGGYNEQFF
TGCGCCAGCAGCCCCAGTAGCGGGGGAGGCTACAATGAGCAGTTCTTC
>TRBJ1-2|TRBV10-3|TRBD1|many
CAIAAGTDYGYTF
TGTGCCATCGCAGCCGGGACAGATTATGGCTACACCTTC
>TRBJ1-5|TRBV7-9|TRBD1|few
CASSSDRDNQPQHF
TGTGCCAGCAGCTCCGACAGGGATAATCAGCCCCAGCATTTT
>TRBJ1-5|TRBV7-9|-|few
CASSLPSQPQHF
TGTGCCAGCAGCTTACCAAGTCAGCCCCAGCATTTT
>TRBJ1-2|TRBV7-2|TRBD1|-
CASSLASGQFHGYTF
TGTGCCAGCAGCTTAGCGTCGGGACAGTTTCATGGCTACACCTTC
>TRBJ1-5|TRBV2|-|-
CASSEGVTGRHF
TGTGCCAGCAGTGAAGGGGTAACAGGGAGACATTTT
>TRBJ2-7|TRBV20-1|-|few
CSASGLTYEQYF
TGCAGTGCTAGCGGCCTAACCTACGAGCAGTACTTC
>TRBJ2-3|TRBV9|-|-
CASSPEDGTTSTDTQYF
TGTGCCAGCAGCCCAGAGGACGGGACAACTAGCACAGATACGCAGTATTTT
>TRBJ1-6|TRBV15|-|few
CATSRDGRTDSPLHF
TGTGCCACCAGCAGAGATGGCCGAACTGATTCACCCCTCCACTTT
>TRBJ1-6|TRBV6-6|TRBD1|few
CASSPRTGSSYNSPLHF
TGTGCCAGCAGTCCCCGGACAGGGAGCTCCTATAATTCACCCCTCCACTTT
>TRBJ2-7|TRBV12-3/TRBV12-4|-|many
CASSLGSRGPASQEQYF
TGTGCCAGCAGTTTAGGATCTCGGGGACCGGCCTCTCAGGAGCAGTACTTC
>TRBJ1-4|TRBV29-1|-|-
CSAKDPSPEKLFF
TGCAGCGCCAAAGATCCGTCTCCTGAAAAACTGTTTTTT
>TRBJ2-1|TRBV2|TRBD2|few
CASSDPLLAGGGNEQFF
TGTGCCAGCAGTGACCCCCTTCTAGCGGGGGGGGGCAATGAGCAGTTCTTC
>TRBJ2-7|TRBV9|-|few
CASSVESALGEQYF
TGTGCCAGCAGCGTAGAGTCAGCCCTTGGGGAGCAGTACTTC
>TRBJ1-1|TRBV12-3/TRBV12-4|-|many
CASSLEGFAEAFF
TGTGCCAGCAGTTTAGAGGGGTTCGCTGAAGCTTTCTTT